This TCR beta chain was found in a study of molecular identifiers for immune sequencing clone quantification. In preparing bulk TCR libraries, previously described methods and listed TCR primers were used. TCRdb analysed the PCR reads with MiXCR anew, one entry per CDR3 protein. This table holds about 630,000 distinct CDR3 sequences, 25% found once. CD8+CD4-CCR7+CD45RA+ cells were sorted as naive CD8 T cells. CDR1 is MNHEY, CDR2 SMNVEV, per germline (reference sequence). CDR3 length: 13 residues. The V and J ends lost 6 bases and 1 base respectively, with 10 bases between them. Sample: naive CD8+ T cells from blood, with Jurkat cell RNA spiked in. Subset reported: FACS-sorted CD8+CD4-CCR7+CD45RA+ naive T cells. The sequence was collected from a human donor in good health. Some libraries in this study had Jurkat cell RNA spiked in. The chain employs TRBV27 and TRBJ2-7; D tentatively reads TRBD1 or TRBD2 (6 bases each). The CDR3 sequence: CASREGTSYEQYF. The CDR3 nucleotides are TGTGCCAGCAGGGAGGGGACATCCTACGAGCAGTACTTC.